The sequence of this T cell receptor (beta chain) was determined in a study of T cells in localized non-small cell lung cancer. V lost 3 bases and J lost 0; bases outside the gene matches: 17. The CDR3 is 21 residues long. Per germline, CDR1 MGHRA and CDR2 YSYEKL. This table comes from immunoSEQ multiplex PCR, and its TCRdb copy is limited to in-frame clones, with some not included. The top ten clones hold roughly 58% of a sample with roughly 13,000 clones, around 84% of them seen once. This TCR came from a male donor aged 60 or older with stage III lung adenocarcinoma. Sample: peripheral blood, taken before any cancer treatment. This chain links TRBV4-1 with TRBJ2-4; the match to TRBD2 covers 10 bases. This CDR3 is CASSHPSLKSGGAGAKNIQYF. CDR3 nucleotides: TGCGCCAGCAGCCATCCGAGCCTGAAAAGCGGGGGGGCCGGAGCCAAAAACATTCAGTACTTC.